The T cell receptor (beta chain) described here comes from a study of blood T cell repertoires in COVID-19. About the study: Whether acute or convalescent, the COVID-19 samples came from the United States, Italy and Spain. From T cells, B-cell-depleted T cells, or PBMCs came the material, which was cDNA or gDNA.

V was shortened by 3 bases and J by 4 bases, with 11 bases between the two germline ends. Germline CDR1 DFQATT, CDR2 SNEGSKA (reference sequence). The length of the CDR3 is 13 residues. In the original workflow: Nucleated cell number was recorded as an estimate derived from reference gene primer amplification. The data were produced by immunoSEQ multiplex PCR, yet TCRdb's version contains in-frame clones alone and is incomplete. V and J calls and clone size come straight from that table; D and trimming were deduced from the DNA. The repertoire holds under 100,000 clones, with around 90% as singletons.

Sequencing was carried out using peripheral blood. The sequence derives from a woman in her 70s with acute or convalescent COVID-19. The chain uses TRBV20-1 and TRBJ2-3, with a weak D call TRBD2 (6 bases). CDR3 nucleotide sequence: TGCAGTGCTAGTCTACTAGCTGCAGATACGCAGTATTTT. As protein: CSASLLAADTQYF.